The source of this TCR beta chain is a study of blood T cell repertoires in COVID-19. Original methodology: Cell counts per sample came from amplifying reference gene primers. Sequenced by immunoSEQ multiplex PCR; TCRdb stores in-frame clones only, minus some. The V and J calls and clone size are taken from that table; D and trimming were inferred from the DNA. The sample lists more than 65,000 clones, about 79% occurring once. Sequencing was carried out using peripheral blood. The clonotype originates from a woman aged 50 to 60 with acute or convalescent COVID-19.

CDR3 region: CASSGDRSTYEQYF. CDR3 coding DNA: TGTGCCAGCAGTGGGGACAGGAGTACCTACGAGCAGTACTTC. The chain has TRBV2 and TRBJ2-7; 8 bases fit TRBD1. CDR1 is SNHLY, CDR2 FYNNEI, per germline. CDR3 length: 14 amino acids. Trimming took 4 bases from V and 2 from J; bases not matched to a gene: 4. The full variable domain, its missing parts supplied by reference TRBV2 and TRBJ2-7, is EPEVTQTPSHQVTQMGQEVILRCVPISNHLYFYWYRQILGQKVEFLVSFYNNEISEKSEIFDDQFSVERPDGSNFTLKIRSTKLEDSAMYFCASSGDRSTYEQYFGPGTRLTVT.